This T cell receptor beta chain was profiled in a study of cytomegalovirus exposure and HLA in healthy donors. It was with 60 Vbeta and 13 Jbeta primers that the PCR ran. Clones were sequenced by immunoSEQ multiplex PCR, and TCRdb holds only the in-frame ones, with some missing. There are about 140,000 clones in the sample; around 80% occur only once, and 1.2% lies in the top ten. Study-wide results and limits: The classifier reportedly diagnosed cytomegalovirus status with high specificity and sensitivity.

As for this clone: The antigen remains undetermined.

Germline loops: CDR1 KGHSY, CDR2 FQNENV. Trimming cost V 2 bases and J 6 bases, with 9 bases left between them. The CDR3 has 13 amino acids. This chain connects TRBV16 to TRBJ2-3; possibly TRBD2 for D (5 bases). This clonotype originated in a female donor in good health and CMV-seronegative. Specimen: PBMCs. This chain's CDR3 is CASSQTGWDTQYF. CDR3 in DNA: TGTGCCAGCAGCCAAACGGGATGGGATACGCAGTATTTT.